This T cell receptor (beta chain) was sequenced during a study of cytotoxic CD8 clonotypes in ibrutinib-treated CLL. Study outcomes and limitations: There were few public clonotypes, and on treatment they contracted or stayed stable.

The planned depth of sequencing spanned 1 in 200,000 to 1 in 1 million T cells. The repertoire was sequenced with immunoSEQ multiplex PCR; TCRdb's copy has only in-frame clones and lacks some. The sample lists 200,000 to 250,000 clones, just over 70% seen once, with 5.5% to 7% in the top ten. Deletions cut 6 bases from V and 5 bases from J, with 19 bases between. This CDR3 region has 15 residues. From germline, CDR1 is MNHEY and CDR2 SMNVEV (reference sequence). A note on this clone: Its antigen is unidentified.

This chain uses TRBV27 with TRBJ1-1; D gene unclear. The material was PBMCs, obtained after 12 months of ibrutinib treatment. The clonotype was recovered from a human donor with chronic lymphocytic leukemia. The DNA of the CDR3 is TGTGCCAGCAGCCTCCACACCCAAGGGTGGACTGAAGCTTTCTTT. Translating it yields CASSLHTQGWTEAFF.